This T cell receptor beta chain was identified during a study of CD8 T cells in ankylosing spondylitis. Study-level results: Disease-linked clones reportedly showed significant enrichment in matched ankylosing spondylitis synovial fluid. It appeared that ankylosing spondylitis blood was characterized by a TCR beta motif of fewer than ten highly homologous variants.

A word on this clonotype: Its antigen is as yet unknown.

Germline CDR1 SGHRS, CDR2 YFSETQ. The CDR3 sequence is 14 residues long. J lost 3 bases, V lost 3 bases, and 6 bases had no gene match. Preparation of TCR beta libraries was done by quantitative 5'-RACE with molecular barcodes. Each CDR3 protein gets one entry after TCRdb re-called the 5' RACE reads with MiXCR. The table includes about 480,000 distinct CDR3 sequences, approximately 17% detected once. This chain connects TRBV5-1 to TRBJ2-7; 7 bases map to TRBD1. The receptor was derived from a male donor with ankylosing spondylitis. The sample consisted of blood, either unsorted or a sorted T cell fraction (not recorded which). CDR3 DNA sequence: TGCGCCAGCAGCTCAGGGGACAGTTACTACGAGCAGTACTTC. Its protein product is CASSSGDSYYEQYF.